This paragraph covers one TCR beta chain sequence. Its ends do not fully match the called genes, so a read error is possible. The sample is drawn from a study of tumor and adjacent non-tumor tissue in lung cancer. Per germline, CDR1 MGHRA and CDR2 YSYEKL. The CDR3 is 15 amino acids. The library came from three nested PCR rounds adapted from ARM-PCR protocols. TCRdb re-called the multiplex PCR reads through MiXCR, storing one row per CDR3 protein. The data contain 45,000 to 65,000 distinct CDR3 sequences, 74% of them singletons. This sample's RNA came from whole unsorted tissue. This non-tumor lung sample came from over 3 cm beyond the tumor edge.

The chain has TRBV4-1 and TRBJ2-3; 11 nucleotides match TRBD2. Sequencing was performed on distant non-tumor lung tissue. This TCR derives from an older woman with non-small cell lung cancer. CDR3 in amino acids: CASSGTSGRTDKQYF. The CDR3 coding sequence is TGTGCCAGCAGCGGGACTAGCGGCCGCACAGATAAGCAGTATTTT.